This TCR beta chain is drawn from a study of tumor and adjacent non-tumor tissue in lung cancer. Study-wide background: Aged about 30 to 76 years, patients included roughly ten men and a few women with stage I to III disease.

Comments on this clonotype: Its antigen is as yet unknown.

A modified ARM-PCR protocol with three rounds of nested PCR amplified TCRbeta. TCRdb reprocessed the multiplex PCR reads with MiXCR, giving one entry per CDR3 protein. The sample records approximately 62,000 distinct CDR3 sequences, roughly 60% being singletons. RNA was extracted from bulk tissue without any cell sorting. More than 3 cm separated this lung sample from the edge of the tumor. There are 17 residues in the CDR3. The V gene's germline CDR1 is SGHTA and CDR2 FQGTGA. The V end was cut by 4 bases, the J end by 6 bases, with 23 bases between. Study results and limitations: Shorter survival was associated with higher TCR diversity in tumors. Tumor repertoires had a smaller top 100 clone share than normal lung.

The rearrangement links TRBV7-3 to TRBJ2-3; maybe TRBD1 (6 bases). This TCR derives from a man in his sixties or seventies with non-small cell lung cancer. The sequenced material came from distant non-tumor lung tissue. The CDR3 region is CASSSHQDRGRGDTQYF. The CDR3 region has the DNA TGTGCCAGCAGCTCACATCAGGATCGCGGCAGGGGTGATACGCAGTATTTT.